A single sample is the source of the 31 T cell receptor beta chains below, sequenced in a study of CD8+ T cells in alopecia areata. The treatment is: oral pan-JAK inhibitor, 5-10 mg twice daily. Reverse transcribed after extraction, RNA yielded cDNA as the sequencing template. The repertoire was sequenced with immunoSEQ multiplex PCR; TCRdb's copy has only in-frame clones and lacks some. The top ten hold around 21% of the sample, which has roughly 64,000 clones, approximately 44% seen once. The input for sequencing was CD8+ T cells sorted from blood, taken between weeks 36 and 40, from a patient treated with tofacitinib. The receptors derive from a human donor with alopecia areata.

V is TRBV7-2 and J is TRBJ2-7; D might be TRBD2 (6 bases). V lost 4 bases and J 3 bases, leaving 13 bases between the germline ends. This CDR3 has 14 residues. Germline V gene lookup returns CDR1 SGHTA and CDR2 FQGNSA. The CDR3 nucleotides read TGTGCCAGCAGCTATGGGACTGTGGGCTACGAGCAGTACTTC. Its protein product is CASSYGTVGYEQYF.

This clone was seen a few times. V is TRBV5-1 and J is TRBJ1-1; no definite D call. Trimming stripped 0 bases from V and 4 bases from J, with 4 bases between. The V gene's germline CDR1 is SGHRS and CDR2 YFSETQ. The CDR3 is 12 amino acids. The chain's CDR3 is CASSLGATEAFF. The CDR3 DNA sequence: TGCGCCAGCAGCTTGGGTGCCACTGAAGCTTTCTTT.

V is TRBV29-1 and J is TRBJ2-2, with a tentative D call TRBD2 (5 bases). CDR1 is SQVTM, CDR2 ANQGSEA, per germline. The CDR3 runs to 13 residues. The V end lost 3 bases, the J end lost 6 bases, and 11 bases lay between the germline ends. The CDR3 nucleotides read TGCAGCGTTGAGCCGCGGAGGCCCGGGGAGCTGTTTTTT. Translating it yields CSVEPRRPGELFF.

This clone was counted only a few times. The genes are TRBV7-9 and TRBJ1-1; D gene unclear. V shed 2 bases and J shed 1 base, with 14 bases lying between them. The V gene's germline CDR1 is SEHNR and CDR2 FQNEAQ (reference sequence). The CDR3 spans 16 residues. The CDR3 region has the DNA TGTGCCAGCAGCTTACCCACCGAGACACCGAACACTGAAGCTTTCTTT. Translation: CASSLPTETPNTEAFF.

The V call is TRBV6-1, the J call TRBJ1-2; 9 bases fit TRBD1. CDR1 and CDR2 (germline): MNHNS, SASEGT. With 10 bases clipped from V and 5 bases from J, the junction kept 11 bases outside the gene matches. CDR3 size: 14 residues. The CDR3 protein is CAIRNGTGIYGYTF. The DNA for the CDR3 is TGTGCCATCAGAAACGGGACAGGGATTTATGGCTACACCTTC.

This clone was recorded a few times. The chain has TRBV5-1 and TRBJ2-2, with a tentative D call TRBD2 (7 bases). The CDR3 has 16 amino acids. V gave up 4 bases and J gave up 5 bases, with 18 bases separating them. Germline CDR1 is SGHRS and CDR2 is YFSETQ. CDR3 residues: CASSPLGGGRTGELFF. CDR3 sequence (DNA): TGCGCCAGCAGCCCCCTAGGGGGGGGCAGAACCGGGGAGCTGTTTTTT.

The rearrangement links TRBV9 to TRBJ2-7; 9 bases agree with TRBD1. V dropped 3 bases and J dropped 4; count of bases not matched to a gene: 5. The CDR3 runs to 14 residues. The germline gives CDR1 SGDLS, CDR2 YYNGEE. The chain's CDR3 is CASSETGGSYEQYF. CDR3 DNA sequence: TGTGCCAGCAGCGAAACAGGGGGCTCGTACGAGCAGTACTTC.

This clone was seen only once. The chain recombines TRBV6-1 with TRBJ2-7; TRBD1 aligns across 7 bases. This CDR3 comprises 13 residues. V shed 6 bases and J 3 bases; nucleotides not matched to a gene: 5. From germline, CDR1 is MNHNS and CDR2 SASEGT. Here the CDR3 DNA reads TGTGCCAGCAGGGGGGACAGCCACTACGAGCAGTACTTC. Translated, it gives CASRGDSHYEQYF.

In this sample, this clone turned up a few times. The chain employs TRBV27 and TRBJ1-2, with 7 bases lining up with TRBD1. Looked up from germline, CDR1 is MNHEY and CDR2 is SMNVEV (reference sequence). With 6 bases clipped from V and 4 bases from J, the junction kept 2 bases outside the gene matches. This CDR3 is 12 amino acids long. The CDR3 DNA reads as TGTGCCAGCAGGGGACAGAGCTATGGCTACACCTTC. Translated: CASRGQSYGYTF.

V and J are TRBV27 and TRBJ2-7; possible D gene TRBD1, 6 bases. The CDR3 covers 12 residues. Trimming pared 6 bases from V and 7 bases from J, leaving 13 bases between. Germline CDR1 reads MNHEY; CDR2 reads SMNVEV (reference sequence). The CDR3 DNA reads as TGTGCCAGCAGCCGAGGGGGTACGGAGCAGTACTTC. This codes for CASSRGGTEQYF.

The CDR3 DNA reads TGCGCCAGCAGCCCCCGGGACAGCTCCTACGAGCAGTACTTC. Protein product: CASSPRDSSYEQYF. The rearrangement links TRBV4-1 to TRBJ2-7; 7 bases match TRBD1. J lost 0 bases, V lost 4 bases, and 3 bases had no gene match. The CDR3 is 14 amino acids. Germline CDR1 MGHRA, CDR2 YSYEKL.

This clone was detected a few times. The chain combines TRBV30 with TRBJ2-7, with TRBD2 matching 7 bases. CDR1 and CDR2 from the germline V gene are GTSNPN and SVGIG (reference sequence). This CDR3 region has 14 residues. V gave up 2 bases and J gave up 6 bases; unmatched junction bases: 10. CDR3 nucleotide sequence: TGTGCCTGGAGTTGGGCTAGCGGAGAGGGCGAGCAGTACTTC. Translating it yields CAWSWASGEGEQYF.

This clone was counted only a few times. J is TRBJ2-1 and V is TRBV29-1, with D maybe TRBD1 (6 bases). V was cut by 7 bases and J by 7 bases, with 17 bases left in between. Germline assignment: CDR1 SQVTM and CDR2 ANQGSEA. The CDR3 is 13 amino acids. In nucleotides, the CDR3 is TGCAGCGAATTCCAATATAGGGGGAATGAGCAGTTCTTC. Its translation is CSEFQYRGNEQFF.

V and J are TRBV6-6 and TRBJ2-5, with D unclear. Trimming pared 0 bases from V and 5 bases from J, leaving 16 bases between. This CDR3 comprises 16 residues. CDR1 and CDR2 from the germline V gene are MNHNY and SVGAGI (reference sequence). CDR3 amino acids: CASSYSFALKEETQYF. The CDR3 DNA reads TGTGCCAGCAGTTACTCGTTCGCACTGAAGGAGGAGACCCAGTACTTC.

The V call is TRBV29-1, the J call TRBJ2-7; 7 bases line up with TRBD2. CDR1 and CDR2 from the germline V gene are SQVTM and ANQGSEA. The CDR3 consists of 13 residues. J was trimmed by 3 bases and V by 7 bases; bases with no gene match: 9. This chain's CDR3 is CSAGGGTNYEQYF. In DNA form, the CDR3 reads TGCAGCGCAGGCGGGGGTACTAACTACGAGCAGTACTTC.

This rearrangement joins TRBV19 to TRBJ1-2, with 7 bases matching TRBD1. Germline V gene lookup returns CDR1 LNHDA and CDR2 SQIVND (reference sequence). J was trimmed by 8 bases and V by 8 bases; bases with no gene match: 11. The CDR3 is made up of 13 amino acids. The CDR3 sequence is CASGHNTGVGYTF. The CDR3 DNA is TGTGCCAGTGGCCATAATACAGGGGTCGGCTACACCTTC.

The chain couples TRBV13 to TRBJ2-1, with D possibly TRBD1 on 5 matching bases. Germline V gene lookup returns CDR1 PRHDT and CDR2 FYEKMQ (reference sequence). V was pared by 8 bases and J by 3 bases, with 11 bases between. CDR3 length equals 13 residues. The CDR3 sequence: CASRQWVYNEQFF. The CDR3 DNA follows: TGTGCCAGCCGACAGTGGGTCTACAATGAGCAGTTCTTC.

The chain links TRBV7-8 to TRBJ2-3, with a weak D call TRBD2 (6 bases). The CDR3 totals 17 residues. The ends were cut back, 5 bases at V and 0 bases at J, with 18 bases in the middle. Germline V CDR1 and CDR2: SGHVS, FQNEAQ. The DNA of the CDR3 is TGTGCCAGCAGCGGGGAGGCTGGGGTAACTAGCACAGATACGCAGTATTTT. As protein: CASSGEAGVTSTDTQYF.

The V call is TRBV7-9, the J call TRBJ2-7; D unclear. Germline V gives CDR1 SEHNR, CDR2 FQNEAQ (reference sequence). V was trimmed by 2 bases and J by 2 bases, leaving 4 bases between them. CDR3 length: 12 residues. The CDR3 DNA is TGTGCCAGCAGCTTAAATGCCTACGAGCAGTACTTC. The encoded protein is CASSLNAYEQYF. The full variable domain, its missing parts supplied by reference TRBV7-9 and TRBJ2-7, is DTGVSQNPRHKITKRGQNVTFRCDPISEHNRLYWYRQTLGQGPEFLTYFQNEAQLEKSRLLSDRFSAERPKGSFSTLEIQRTEQGDSAMYLCASSLNAYEQYFGPGTRLTVT.

This sequence joins TRBV21-1 and TRBJ1-2; TRBD1 reflects the table's D call only, with no check against the DNA. TRBV21-1 corresponds to a pseudogene. The CDR3 covers 13 residues. As DNA, the CDR3 is TGTGCCAGCGACAGGGGGCAGGACTATGGCTACACCTTC. Protein sequence: CASDRGQDYGYTF.

The V call is TRBV28, the J call TRBJ1-2, with a possible D match to TRBD1 (5 bases). Germline CDR1 reads MDHEN; CDR2 reads SYDVKM. This CDR3 is built from 15 residues. V gave up 2 bases and J gave up 0 bases, with 10 bases separating them. For the CDR3, the DNA is TGTGCCAGCAGTTTAACCGGGGCCGCTAACTATGGCTACACCTTC. It yields the protein CASSLTGAANYGYTF.

The chain couples TRBV7-8 to TRBJ2-3; TRBD2 matches 11 bases. Germline V gene data show CDR1 as SGHVS and CDR2 as FQNEAQ. This CDR3 region has 18 residues. V lost 8 bases to trimming and J lost 3 bases; unmatched junction nucleotides: 16. CDR3 sequence reads: CASGGKGTSGWSTDTQYF. CDR3 nucleotides: TGTGCCAGCGGCGGAAAAGGGACTAGCGGATGGTCAACAGATACGCAGTATTTT. Filled out from reference TRBV7-8 and TRBJ2-3, the complete variable domain reads GAGVSQSPRYKVAKRGQDVALRCDPISGHVSLFWYQQALGQGPEFLTYFQNEAQLDKSGLPSDRFFAERPEGSVSTLKIQRTQQEDSAVYLCASGGKGTSGWSTDTQYFGPGTRLTVL.

The J gene is TRBJ2-2, the V gene TRBV6-1, with 12 bases identical to TRBD2. Looked up from germline, CDR1 is MNHNS and CDR2 is SASEGT. The CDR3 covers 15 residues. The V segment lost 7 bases and the J segment 6 bases; nucleotides outside the gene matches: 6. The CDR3 nucleotides are TGTGCCAGCACCTTACTAGCGGGAGGAGCCGGGGAGCTGTTTTTT. It yields the protein CASTLLAGGAGELFF.

This clone was found a few times. The chain is built from TRBV28 and TRBJ2-4; 8 bases map to TRBD1. V was pared by 5 bases and J by 5 bases, with 5 bases of the junction left unmatched. Looked up from germline, CDR1 is MDHEN and CDR2 is SYDVKM. The CDR3 extends over 14 amino acids. The CDR3 sequence is CASSPDRDENIQYF. Here the CDR3 DNA reads TGTGCCAGCAGTCCGGACAGGGACGAAAACATTCAGTACTTC.

This clone came up once. The chain carries TRBV25-1 and TRBJ1-5; a possible D gene is TRBD1 (5 bases). Germline values: CDR1 MGHDK, CDR2 SYGVNS. V lost 8 bases to trimming and J lost 4 bases, with 18 bases between them. The CDR3 runs to 15 residues. The CDR3 DNA reads as TGTGCCAGCCCCCCCCCAAGACAGAATAATCAGCCCCAGCATTTT. Encoded protein: CASPPPRQNNQPQHF.

A few counts support this clone. V and J are TRBV13 and TRBJ2-7, with a tentative D call TRBD2 (6 bases). Deletions cut 0 bases from V and 9 bases from J, with 12 bases between. The CDR3 spans 13 residues. CDR1 is PRHDT, CDR2 FYEKMQ, per germline (reference sequence). DNA for the CDR3: TGTGCCAGCAGCTTAGGCCCGCGGGGAGGGCAGTACTTC. Translation: CASSLGPRGGQYF.

Only one count was recorded for this clone. This chain connects TRBV28 to TRBJ2-5, with D maybe TRBD2 (6 bases). The CDR3 totals 13 residues. The V end lost 3 bases, the J end lost 7 bases, and 12 bases lay between the germline ends. CDR1 and CDR2 from the germline V gene are MDHEN and SYDVKM. The CDR3 bases are TGTGCCAGCAGTTTTAAGGGGAGGAGGACCCAGTACTTC. This encodes CASSFKGRRTQYF.

This chain links TRBV30 with TRBJ1-1; D remains unclear. This CDR3 comprises 12 residues. Germline CDR1 is GTSNPN and CDR2 is SVGIG (reference sequence). Deletions cut 0 bases from V and 4 bases from J, with 6 bases between. DNA for the CDR3: TGTGCCTGGAGTGTAGTGGGCACTGAAGCTTTCTTT. Translation: CAWSVVGTEAFF.

This clone has just a few counts. CDR3 region: CASSSTVIEGQPQHF. CDR3 coding DNA: TGTGCCAGCAGCTCGACAGTGATAGAGGGGCAGCCCCAGCATTTT. The rearrangement links TRBV7-9 to TRBJ1-5; D possibly corresponds to TRBD1 (5 bases). CDR3 size: 15 residues. CDR1 and CDR2 (germline): SEHNR, FQNEAQ (reference sequence). The ends were cut back, 4 bases at V and 7 bases at J, with 17 bases in the middle. Filled out from reference TRBV7-9 and TRBJ1-5, the complete variable domain reads DTGVSQNPRHKITKRGQNVTFRCDPISEHNRLYWYRQTLGQGPEFLTYFQNEAQLEKSRLLSDRFSAERPKGSFSTLEIQRTEQGDSAMYLCASSSTVIEGQPQHFGDGTRLSIL.

By frequency in the sample, this clone is medium-sized (0.01 to 0.1%). Different DNA sequences within this sample yield the same CDR3. The chain has TRBV4-1 and TRBJ1-5; D is ambiguous. Germline loops: CDR1 MGHRA, CDR2 YSYEKL. Trimming took off 0 bases at V and 1 base at J, with 7 bases between the two ends. The CDR3 has 15 amino acids. The DNA for the CDR3 is TGCGCCAGCAGCCAAGAGGGTAACAGCAATCAGCCCCAGCATTTT. Translating it yields CASSQEGNSNQPQHF.

This chain joins TRBV6-5 and TRBJ2-2; D is perhaps TRBD2 (6 bases). This CDR3 comprises 14 residues. Germline CDR1 MNHEY, CDR2 SVGAGI. V lost 6 bases to trimming and J lost 2 bases, with 10 bases between them. The CDR3 reads CASSSGLNTGELFF. CDR3 nucleotide sequence: TGTGCCAGCAGCTCGGGACTTAACACCGGGGAGCTGTTTTTT.